The rows below give T cell receptor beta chains drawn from one sample of a study of cytomegalovirus exposure and HLA in healthy donors. The method was immunoSEQ multiplex PCR; TCRdb's version includes in-frame clones alone and lacks a portion of them. The repertoire includes about 160,000 clones, around 85% of them detected once, and 0.85% sits in the top ten. Sample: PBMCs. These TCRs come from a woman in her twenties or thirties in good health and CMV-seronegative. Each CDR3 is given with its conserved first and last residue. The D gene is left open where the match is weak. Only some rows state a clone size, as once, few, many or a class for expanded clones.

j_call	clone_size	d_call	v_call	cdr3_aa	cdr3_nt
TRBJ2-2	.	TRBD2	TRBV28	CASSLSGGRVSNTGELFF	TGTGCCAGCAGTTTATCGGGCGGGAGGGTTTCGAACACCGGGGAGCTGTTTTTT
TRBJ1-2	.	TRBD1	TRBV28	CASGRTGDGYTF	TGTGCCAGCGGTAGGACAGGGGATGGCTACACCTTC
TRBJ1-1	.	TRBD1	TRBV7-3	CASSSSGTGLGEAFF	TGTGCCAGCAGCTCCTCCGGGACAGGGCTTGGTGAAGCTTTCTTT
TRBJ2-3	.	TRBD1	TRBV27	CASSLRGAGGLDTQYF	TGTGCCAGCAGTTTAAGGGGGGCAGGGGGCTTAGATACGCAGTATTTT
TRBJ2-7	once	.	TRBV2	CASGHLYEQYF	TGTGCCAGTGGACACCTATACGAGCAGTACTTC
TRBJ1-1	.	TRBD1	TRBV30	CAWSPTGRRTEAFF	TGTGCCTGGAGTCCGACAGGGAGAAGGACTGAAGCTTTCTTT
TRBJ2-7	.	.	TRBV7-8	CASSLAEGAFYEQYF	TGTGCCAGCAGCTTAGCGGAGGGGGCCTTCTACGAGCAGTACTTC
TRBJ1-1	.	.	TRBV6-5	CASSYSTGNTEAFF	TGTGCCAGCAGTTACTCGACGGGGAACACTGAAGCTTTCTTT
TRBJ2-1	many	TRBD2	TRBV6-1	CASSQTAGNYNEQFF	TGTGCCAGCAGTCAAACAGCGGGAAACTACAATGAGCAGTTCTTC
TRBJ2-4	.	.	TRBV4-1	CASSQTGTRRVPAKNIQYF	TGCGCCAGCAGCCAAACAGGGACGAGGCGAGTTCCAGCCAAAAACATTCAGTACTTC
TRBJ1-2	few	TRBD1	TRBV19	CASSGWDRVGGYTF	TGTGCCAGTAGTGGCTGGGACAGGGTGGGGGGCTACACCTTC
TRBJ1-1	.	TRBD1	TRBV27	CASSLGQTTEAFF	TGTGCCAGCAGTTTGGGACAGACCACTGAAGCTTTCTTT
TRBJ1-1	few	TRBD1	TRBV5-1	CASSLPGTGGTEAFF	TGCGCCAGCAGCTTACCCGGGACAGGGGGAACTGAAGCTTTCTTT
TRBJ2-3	.	.	TRBV6-6	CASSWRDHTDTQYF	TGTGCCAGCAGTTGGCGGGATCACACAGATACGCAGTATTTT
TRBJ2-5	once	.	TRBV2	CATRQGGETQYF	TGTGCCACCAGGCAGGGGGGCGAGACCCAGTACTTC
TRBJ1-4	few	TRBD1	TRBV4-1	CASSHSGTGSTNEKLFF	TGCGCCAGCAGCCACTCCGGGACAGGGAGTACTAATGAAAAACTGTTTTTT
TRBJ2-7	.	.	TRBV7-8	CASSSQSLVAYEQYF	TGTGCCAGCAGCTCTCAAAGCCTTGTTGCGTACGAGCAGTACTTC
TRBJ1-6	.	TRBD1	TRBV7-9	CASSLSGQGNSPLHF	TGTGCCAGCAGCTTATCGGGACAGGGAAATTCACCCCTCCACTTT
TRBJ1-4	.	TRBD1	TRBV28	CASSFRGDRGNEKLFF	TGTGCCAGCAGTTTTCGAGGGGACAGGGGTAATGAAAAACTGTTTTTT